These 6 T cell receptor beta chains share one sample of origin, sequenced in a study of T cell responses to AZD1222 COVID-19 vaccine. TCRdb's table, derived via immunoSEQ multiplex PCR, lists solely in-frame clones and lacks some. The sample contains 89,000 or so clones, approximately 88% of which appear only once. The specimen comprised peripheral blood, sampled on day 0 of AZD1222 vaccination. The receptors were sampled from an adult in good health.

This chain connects TRBV11-2 to TRBJ2-7, with D maybe TRBD1 (6 bases). The CDR3 is 15 amino acids. Germline V gives CDR1 SGHAT, CDR2 FQNNGV. Trimming cost V 3 bases and J 2 bases, with 14 bases left between them. The CDR3 region is CASSFGAGETYEQYF. The CDR3 coding sequence is TGTGCCAGCAGCTTTGGCGCAGGGGAGACCTACGAGCAGTACTTC.

This rearrangement joins TRBV5-1 to TRBJ2-7; no definite D call. Germline assignment: CDR1 SGHRS and CDR2 YFSETQ. Trimming shortened V by 3 bases and J by 2 bases, and 3 bases separated the two germline ends. The CDR3 runs 11 residues. As DNA, the CDR3 is TGCGCCAGCAGCTCTACCTACGAGCAGTACTTC. It specifies CASSSTYEQYF.

The chain couples TRBV6-1 to TRBJ1-5; D is possibly TRBD1 (5 bases). The CDR3 length is 14 residues. CDR1 is MNHNS, CDR2 SASEGT, per germline. V was trimmed by 2 bases and J by 7 bases, leaving 12 bases between them. CDR3: CASSEHGARQPQHF. DNA for the CDR3: TGTGCCAGCAGTGAACACGGGGCGCGGCAGCCCCAGCATTTT.

This clone was counted a single time. CDR3: CASSPPLRQGRWDEQFF. The DNA of the CDR3 is TGTGCCAGCTCACCTCCATTACGGCAGGGAAGGTGGGATGAGCAGTTCTTC. V and J are TRBV18 and TRBJ2-1; D might be TRBD1 (5 bases). The V end was cut by 3 bases, the J end by 8 bases, with 23 bases between. CDR3 length: 17 amino acids. Germline assignment: CDR1 KGHSH and CDR2 LQKENI.

The chain links TRBV11-3 to TRBJ2-1; no definite D call. V lost 0 bases and J lost 9, with 9 bases in between. This CDR3 has 13 residues. CDR1 and CDR2 from the germline V gene are SGHNT and YENEEA. CDR3 loop: CASSLEAKSEQFF. CDR3 DNA sequence: TGTGCCAGCAGCTTAGAGGCGAAGAGTGAGCAGTTCTTC.

The genes are TRBV10-3 and TRBJ2-2; D may be TRBD1 (6 bases). Germline values: CDR1 ENHRY, CDR2 SYGVKD. V was shortened by 7 bases and J by 2 bases, with 14 bases between the two germline ends. The CDR3 is 15 residues long. The CDR3 is CAIMDGGLNTGELFF. The CDR3 DNA follows: TGTGCCATCATGGATGGGGGCTTAAACACCGGGGAGCTGTTTTTT.